A single sample is the source of the 10 T cell receptor beta chains below, sequenced in a study of vaccination effects on CD4 cells after COVID-19. The culture ran for approximately 9 days before CD4+ T cells were isolated. No antigen has been assigned to these receptors. Data came from immunoSEQ multiplex PCR; TCRdb stores just in-frame clones and leaves some out. The sample holds 25,000 to 35,000 clones, about 70% seen once. Source: CD4+ T cells from PBMCs cultured without peptide, taken before COVID-19 vaccination. The receptors derive from a human donor who received a COVID-19 vaccine.

The chain is built from TRBV16 and TRBJ1-5; D not resolved. Per germline, CDR1 KGHSY and CDR2 FQNENV. The CDR3 totals 15 residues. Between the trimmed V and J ends, which lost 4 bases and 1 base, there was a span of 11 bases. CDR3 DNA sequence: TGTGCCAGCAGCCGAATGAGGGAAAGCAATCAGCCCCAGCATTTT. It translates to CASSRMRESNQPQHF. Variable domain in full (rest from reference TRBV16 and TRBJ1-5): GEEVAQTPKHLVRGEGQKAKLYCAPIKGHSYVFWYQQVLKNEFKFLISFQNENVFDETGMPKERFSAKCLPNSPCSLEIQATKLEDSAVYFCASSRMRESNQPQHFGDGTRLSIL.

This chain connects TRBV2 to TRBJ1-5, with 8 bases matching TRBD1. CDR3 length equals 13 residues. Germline V lookup: CDR1 SNHLY, CDR2 FYNNEI. V trimming: 5 bases; J trimming: 6 bases; junction bases outside the gene matches: 3. The CDR3 region has the DNA TGTGCCAGCAGTTTTCAGGGGGCTCAGCCCCAGCATTTT. Protein: CASSFQGAQPQHF.

The chain joins TRBV19 to TRBJ1-6, with D uncertain. V shed 4 bases and J shed 1 base, with 14 bases lying between them. CDR3 length equals 17 residues. Germline loops: CDR1 LNHDA, CDR2 SQIVND (reference sequence). CDR3 in amino acids: CASSTYKGSSYNSPLHF. As DNA, the CDR3 is TGTGCCAGTAGTACTTACAAGGGAAGTTCCTATAATTCACCCCTCCACTTT.

V usage is TRBV29-1 and J usage is TRBJ2-5; D gene ambiguous. CDR1 is SQVTM, CDR2 ANQGSEA, per germline. The CDR3 has 13 amino acids. V lost 3 bases and J 5 bases, leaving 13 bases between the germline ends. In DNA form, the CDR3 reads TGCAGCGTTGAGGTCGCCGGTCTGGAGACCCAGTACTTC. Encoded protein: CSVEVAGLETQYF. Using reference TRBV29-1 and TRBJ2-5 for the parts outside the CDR3, the full variable domain is SAVISQKPSRDICQRGTSLTIQCQVDSQVTMMFWYRQQPGQSLTLIATANQGSEATYESGFVIDKFPISRPNLTFSTLTVSNMSPEDSSIYLCSVEVAGLETQYFGPGTRLLVL.

The V gene is TRBV15, the J gene TRBJ2-3; 7 bases match TRBD1. The germline V gene has CDR1 LNHNV and CDR2 YYDKDF (reference sequence). The CDR3 is 16 residues long. Trimming at V came to 5 bases and at J to 6 bases, leaving 14 bases not matched to a gene. The CDR3 DNA is TGTGCCACCAGCCTCGGCGGACAGGCTCAAATTGATACGCAGTATTTT. The encoded protein is CATSLGGQAQIDTQYF.

The chain has TRBV3-1 (or the pseudogene TRBV3-2) and TRBJ2-2; TRBD2 matches 12 bases. With 3 bases clipped from V and 0 bases from J, the junction kept 5 bases outside the gene matches. This CDR3 region has 18 residues. In germline, CDR1 is LGHDT, CDR2 YNNKEL (reference sequence). The CDR3 region has the DNA TGTGCCAGCAGCCAGGCTAGCGGGGGGGTTTCGAACACCGGGGAGCTGTTTTTT. Protein sequence: CASSQASGGVSNTGELFF.

The chain has TRBV2 and TRBJ2-3, with 8 bases identical to TRBD2. CDR3 size: 15 residues. Trimming at V came to 3 bases and at J to 2 bases, leaving 4 bases not matched to a gene. CDR1 is SNHLY and CDR2 is FYNNEI in the germline V gene. Here the CDR3 DNA reads TGTGCCAGCAGTGATGGAGCGGGGGCCACAGATACGCAGTATTTT. It is translated as CASSDGAGATDTQYF.

This clone was detected only once. V usage is TRBV6-5 and J usage is TRBJ1-1; TRBD1 agrees at 7 bases. The CDR3 extends over 14 amino acids. V shed 6 bases and J 4 bases; nucleotides not matched to a gene: 8. CDR1 and CDR2 from the germline V gene are MNHEY and SVGAGI. CDR3 in amino acids: CASRFDRAGTEAFF. CDR3 DNA sequence: TGTGCCAGCAGGTTCGACAGGGCGGGCACTGAAGCTTTCTTT.

V usage is TRBV4-1 and J usage is TRBJ1-5, with 7 bases that match TRBD1. Germline lookup yields CDR1 MGHRA and CDR2 YSYEKL. V lost 0 bases to trimming and J lost 6 bases; unmatched junction nucleotides: 5. CDR3 length: 15 residues. In nucleotides, the CDR3 is TGCGCCAGCAGCCAAGAGGCGAGGGGGCGTCAGCCCCAGCATTTT. Translated, it gives CASSQEARGRQPQHF.

The rearrangement joins TRBV18 to TRBJ2-7, with 11 bases matching TRBD1. The CDR3 length is 17 residues. After removal of 1 base from V and 3 bases from J, the junction contained 8 bases not matched to a gene. CDR1 KGHSH and CDR2 LQKENI come from the germline V gene. CDR3 in amino acids: CASSPREVGTGGYEQYF. The CDR3 DNA is TGTGCCAGCTCACCACGGGAGGTTGGGACAGGGGGCTACGAGCAGTACTTC.